Described below is a single T cell receptor beta chain sequence and its context. The CDR3 totals 12 residues. Trimming cost V 6 bases and J 8 bases, with 13 bases left between them. Germline V CDR1 and CDR2: MNHEY, SVGAGI. Assay used: immunoSEQ multiplex PCR; TCRdb lists only in-frame clones, some missing. The data show 60,000 to 75,000 clones, with over 85% seen just once and roughly 4% held by the top ten. The chain uses TRBV6-5 and TRBJ1-2, with D unresolved. Sample: PBMCs. This TCR was sampled from a man in his forties with rheumatoid arthritis. The CDR3 DNA sequence: TGTGCCAGCAGCCCGGCCGCAGGAGGCTACACCTTC. Translated, it gives CASSPAAGGYTF.